These T cell receptor beta chains were read from a single sample in a study of T cells in Graves' hyperthyroidism and ophthalmopathy. Via MiXCR, TCRdb re-called the multiplex PCR reads, giving one row per CDR3 protein. The sample includes around 500,000 distinct CDR3 sequences, around a fifth of them seen just once. Sequenced sample: blood. Every receptor here comes from a woman between 65 and 79 years old with Graves' ophthalmopathy. CDR3s include the opening cysteine and the closing phenylalanine or tryptophan.

v_call: TRBV19
cdr3_aa: CASTLGQNTEAFF

v_call: TRBV28
cdr3_aa: CATTREPGQAHEQYF

v_call: TRBV12-5
cdr3_aa: CASGWGSGGANTGELFF

v_call: TRBV12-5
cdr3_aa: CASGLVRFGAGRPYEQYF

v_call: TRBV28
cdr3_aa: CASSLGGRGGYEQYF

v_call: TRBV4-1
cdr3_aa: CASSQAVRSSYEQYF

v_call: TRBV28
cdr3_aa: CASSLGLPNNEQFF

v_call: TRBV11-3
cdr3_aa: CASSLRGGASETQYF

v_call: TRBV27
cdr3_aa: CASSLFGRGAGNTIYF

v_call: TRBV30
cdr3_aa: CAWSILGQAYEAFF

v_call: TRBV7-2
cdr3_aa: CASSAYDRERNQPQHF

v_call: TRBV6-2/TRBV6-3
cdr3_aa: CASSYSGRQFF

v_call: TRBV6-1
cdr3_aa: CASRGQGAINEKLFF

v_call: TRBV7-2
cdr3_aa: CASSPGIAAYNEQFF

v_call: TRBV27
cdr3_aa: CASSLSTGPGNTIYF

v_call: TRBV7-9
cdr3_aa: CASSSTWIEGLGDNEQFF

v_call: TRBV12-3/TRBV12-4
cdr3_aa: CASSLVEGYNEQFF

v_call: TRBV7-7
cdr3_aa: CASSLGGAGRYNEQFF

v_call: TRBV27
cdr3_aa: CATRPGLEYEQFF

v_call: TRBV5-1
cdr3_aa: CASSFFRSPSDVLTF